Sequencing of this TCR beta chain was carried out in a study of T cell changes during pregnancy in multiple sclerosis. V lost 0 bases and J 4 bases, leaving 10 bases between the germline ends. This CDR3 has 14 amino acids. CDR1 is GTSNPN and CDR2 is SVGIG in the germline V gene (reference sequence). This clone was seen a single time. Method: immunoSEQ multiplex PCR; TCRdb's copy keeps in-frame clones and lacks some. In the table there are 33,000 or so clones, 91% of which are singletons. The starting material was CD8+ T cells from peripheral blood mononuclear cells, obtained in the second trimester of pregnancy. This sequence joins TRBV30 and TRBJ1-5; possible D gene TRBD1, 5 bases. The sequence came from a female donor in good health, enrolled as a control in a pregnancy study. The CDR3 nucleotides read TGTGCCTGGAGTGTTGACAGCCGAAATCAGCCCCAGCATTTT. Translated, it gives CAWSVDSRNQPQHF.